Listed below are T cell receptor beta chains from one sample, sequenced in a study of T cell responses to AZD1222 COVID-19 vaccine. The assay was immunoSEQ multiplex PCR, and TCRdb's table has in-frame clones only and misses some. The sample has 130,000 to 150,000 clones, 85% to 95% seen once. This sample comprised peripheral blood, obtained after recovery from COVID-19. The receptor set was obtained from an adult who had recovered from COVID-19. CDR3s leave out the opening cysteine and the closing phenylalanine or tryptophan. Some rows have no size entry. The others give once, few or many, or a class for an expanded clone.

length	V	size	CDR3
13	TRBV3-1/TRBV3-2	once	ASSQDVTGVQPQH
13	TRBV6-5	.	ASMDNQAYTDTQY
16	TRBV5-6	.	ASSWRGTRTLPTDTQY
15	TRBV5-1	once	ASSLFGFGGSSTEQY
11	TRBV7-3	.	ASSQRLEETQY
13	TRBV27	.	ASSLMGEGSYEQY
11	TRBV28	.	ASQQASTDTQY
14	TRBV28	.	ASSPPTGLSGREQY
11	TRBV9	.	ASSVGSSYEQY
13	TRBV19	.	ASSIAGTGIYEQY
14	TRBV5-1	.	ASSLMAESYNSPLH
12	TRBV29-1	.	SVGDRGASYEQY
16	TRBV7-2	.	ASSLRRTGGPLSYEQY
13	TRBV9	once	ASSVGGQGTHEQY
12	TRBV7-2	.	ASSLARSSYEQY
15	TRBV3-1/TRBV3-2	.	ASSPFRAGAVNNEQF
13	TRBV5-1	.	ASSLVGSEQETQY
9	TRBV29-1	.	SVGQGTEAF
16	TRBV9	.	ASSVVLGLAGNTGELF
15	TRBV3-1/TRBV3-2	.	ASSPRVGTSGDNEQF
15	TRBV4-1	.	ASSLGGGSGRVNEQF
10	TRBV29-1	.	SGLTLNYGYT
15	TRBV7-8	.	ASSLARDTLSGNTIY
10	TRBV10-3	.	AISEGDTEAF
13	TRBV28	few	ASRSSLVGEETQY
13	TRBV5-1	.	ASSLSPRPNTEAF
12	TRBV28	.	ASSLRQESYEQY
15	TRBV5-8	.	ASSFTGREHWTYEQY
11	TRBV6-5	.	ASSYRGSTEAF
14	TRBV9	.	ASSVAGRSSGNTIY
11	TRBV28	once	ASSLRQSYEQY
14	TRBV10-3	.	AISESNPASTDTQY
12	TRBV9	.	ASSAHTVNTEAF
13	TRBV7-9	.	ASSLVVHSEMGYT
13	TRBV5-1	.	ASSLAGTGNTEAF
16	TRBV13	.	ASSLGLAGVGSYNEQF